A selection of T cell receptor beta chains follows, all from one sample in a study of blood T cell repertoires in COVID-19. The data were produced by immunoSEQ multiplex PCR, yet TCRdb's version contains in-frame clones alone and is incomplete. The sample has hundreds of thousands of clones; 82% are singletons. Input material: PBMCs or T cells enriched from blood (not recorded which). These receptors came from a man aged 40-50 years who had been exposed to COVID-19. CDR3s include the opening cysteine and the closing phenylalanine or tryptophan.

CASSLGTGLTDTQYF,TRBV7-7,TRBJ2-3
CASSLVGTSNTGELFF,TRBV7-2,TRBJ2-2
CSVVGGPGNTEAFF,TRBV29-1,TRBJ1-1
CASSPREGYEQFF,TRBV6-5,TRBJ2-1
CASSLGRDRGTDTQYF,TRBV5-1,TRBJ2-3
CASSLIAITGETQYF,TRBV7-2,TRBJ2-5
CACVYYGYTF,TRBV30,TRBJ1-2
CASSLAVYNSPLHF,TRBV25-1,TRBJ1-6
CAWSVIVEQFF,TRBV30,TRBJ2-1
CASSFQVSRTHTQYF,TRBV5-5,TRBJ2-3
CSVEPGWGRANYGYTF,TRBV29-1,TRBJ1-2
CASSILRELFF,TRBV28,TRBJ2-2
CASSLAGGRTDTQYF,TRBV5-1,TRBJ2-3